The text below deals with one TCR beta chain. Authors' processing steps: From reference gene primer amplification, estimates of nucleated cell counts were derived. Assay used: immunoSEQ multiplex PCR; TCRdb lists only in-frame clones, some missing. The DNA was the basis for D and trimming; V, J and clone size are from that table. The sample carries a few hundred thousand clones, around 84% recorded once. The sample originates from a study of blood T cell repertoires in COVID-19. Background on the study: T cells, B-cell-depleted T cells, or PBMCs provided the cDNA or gDNA that served as material.

CDR1 is SGHDT, CDR2 YYEEEE, per germline. The CDR3 consists of 15 residues. Trimming shortened V by 4 bases and J by 8 bases, and 21 bases separated the two germline ends. The gene calls are TRBV5-6 and TRBJ1-2; no reliable D call. The sample was peripheral blood. The clonotype comes from a woman in her sixties or seventies who had recovered from COVID-19. The CDR3, as DNA: TGTGCCAGCAGCCCCTGGGAGGGTTTATCGAAGGGCTACACCTTC. It specifies CASSPWEGLSKGYTF.